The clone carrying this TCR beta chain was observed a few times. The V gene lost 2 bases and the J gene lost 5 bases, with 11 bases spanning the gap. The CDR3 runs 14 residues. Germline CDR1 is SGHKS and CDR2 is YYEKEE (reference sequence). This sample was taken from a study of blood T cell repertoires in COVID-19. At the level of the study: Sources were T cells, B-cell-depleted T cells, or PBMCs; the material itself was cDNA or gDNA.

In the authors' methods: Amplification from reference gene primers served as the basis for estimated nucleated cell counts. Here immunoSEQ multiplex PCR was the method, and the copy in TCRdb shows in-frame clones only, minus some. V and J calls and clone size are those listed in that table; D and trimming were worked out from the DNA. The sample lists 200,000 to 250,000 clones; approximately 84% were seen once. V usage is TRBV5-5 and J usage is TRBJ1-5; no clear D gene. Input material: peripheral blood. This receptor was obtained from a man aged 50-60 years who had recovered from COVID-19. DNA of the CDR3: TGTGCCAGCAGCTTACAGTGGGTGGATCAGCCCCAGCATTTT. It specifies CASSLQWVDQPQHF.